Listed below are T cell receptor beta chains from one sample, sequenced in a study of T cells in Graves' hyperthyroidism and ophthalmopathy. One entry per CDR3 protein results from TCRdb running MiXCR on the multiplex PCR reads. The data contain 370,000 or so distinct CDR3 sequences, around a sixth of them singletons. The sequenced sample consisted of blood. These TCRs come from a woman younger than 30 with Graves' hyperthyroidism that later progressed to Graves' ophthalmopathy. CDR3s include the opening cysteine and the closing phenylalanine or tryptophan. Fields, in order: J gene, V gene, clone size, D gene, CDR3 protein, CDR3 DNA. D genes are given only for firm matches. The size field is filled for only some rows; it gives once, few, many or a size class.

TRBJ1-4	TRBV28	many	.	CASSLLGREGEKLFF	TGTGCCAGCAGTTTATTGGGCAGGGAGGGAGAAAAACTGTTTTTT
TRBJ2-1	TRBV28	many	.	CASSFGWANEQFF	TGTGCCAGCAGTTTTGGGTGGGCCAATGAGCAGTTCTTC
TRBJ1-1	TRBV11-2	many	.	CASSARKTGANTEAFF	TGTGCCAGCAGCGCCAGAAAGACAGGCGCGAACACTGAAGCTTTCTTT
TRBJ1-5	TRBV28	many	TRBD1	CASTSRDRGSGSQPQHF	TGTGCCAGCACCTCCCGGGACAGGGGAAGCGGGAGCCAGCCCCAGCATTTT
TRBJ2-1	TRBV7-9	many	TRBD2	CASSPPTSGRAGNEQFF	TGTGCCAGCAGCCCACCGACTAGCGGGAGGGCCGGGAATGAGCAGTTCTTC
TRBJ1-2	TRBV6-1	many	.	CASAPEGGGYTF	TGTGCCAGCGCTCCCGAGGGAGGTGGCTACACCTTC
TRBJ2-1	TRBV13	.	TRBD1	CASSQGQGSSYNEQFF	TGTGCCAGCAGCCAGGGACAGGGAAGCTCCTACAATGAGCAGTTCTTC
TRBJ2-1	TRBV19	few	.	CASSDKVEGLRNEQFF	TGTGCCAGTAGTGACAAGGTAGAGGGACTTCGGAATGAGCAGTTCTTC
TRBJ1-4	TRBV18	many	.	CASSRGEDEKLFF	TGTGCCAGCTCGAGGGGTGAAGATGAAAAACTGTTTTTT
TRBJ2-3	TRBV12-3/TRBV12-4	.	TRBD2	CASSFRGLAGGQPTDTQYF	TGTGCCAGCAGTTTTCGGGGACTAGCGGGAGGACAACCCACAGATACGCAGTATTTT
TRBJ2-1	TRBV6-2/TRBV6-3	.	TRBD2	CASSYGAGAIHNEQFF	TGTGCCAGCAGTTACGGAGCGGGAGCTATCCACAATGAGCAGTTCTTC
TRBJ2-7	TRBV14	many	.	CASSQSRGTWQYF	TGTGCCAGCAGCCAATCAAGGGGGACATGGCAGTACTTC
TRBJ1-2	TRBV28	.	.	CASSLGQEANYGYTF	TGTGCCAGCAGTTTAGGGCAGGAAGCTAACTATGGCTACACCTTC
TRBJ1-5	TRBV19	few	.	CASKWTGSSNQPQHF	TGTGCCAGTAAGTGGACCGGGTCGAGCAATCAGCCCCAGCATTTT
TRBJ2-1	TRBV3-1	many	.	CASSQVARSEQFF	TGTGCCAGCAGCCAAGTCGCTAGAAGTGAGCAGTTCTTC
TRBJ2-3	TRBV28	many	.	CASSPRNTDTQYF	TGTGCCAGCAGTCCTAGGAACACAGATACGCAGTATTTT
TRBJ2-5	TRBV7-2	many	TRBD2	CASSLFVGLAGFRETQYF	TGTGCCAGCAGCTTATTTGTGGGACTAGCGGGATTTCGAGAGACCCAGTACTTC
TRBJ2-1	TRBV12-3/TRBV12-4	many	TRBD2	CASTRRTSGSNEQFF	TGTGCCAGCACCCGGCGGACTAGCGGGAGTAATGAGCAGTTCTTC
TRBJ1-2	TRBV4-1	.	.	CASSQDSTPNYGYTF	TGCGCCAGCAGCCAAGATAGCACACCTAACTATGGCTACACCTTC
TRBJ1-4	TRBV11-2	many	TRBD1	CASSLGTGSATNEKLFF	TGTGCCAGCAGCTTAGGGACAGGGTCTGCAACTAATGAAAAACTGTTTTTT
TRBJ1-2	TRBV27	many	TRBD1	CASSTGTGYGYTF	TGTGCCAGCAGCACCGGGACAGGCTATGGCTACACCTTC
TRBJ2-7	TRBV5-1	.	TRBD1	CASSLTGQEIEQYF	TGCGCCAGCAGCTTGACGGGACAGGAGATCGAGCAGTACTTC